These 9 T cell receptor beta chains came from one sample sequenced in a study of T cells after yellow fever vaccination (dated by TCRdb to between 2019 and 2020). The sample's treatment or condition label is to be understood as: live attenuated yellow fever vaccine strain. The receptor library was made with 5' RACE. The run used an Illumina NovaSeq 6000. TCRdb redid the processing of the public reads, applying fastp at Q25 and MiXCR, and retained in-frame beta chains. Each CDR3 protein appears once, grouped with its most common genes and DNA. In this sample the table shows just over 300,000 distinct CDR3 sequences, around 3.9% of which occur a single time. Jointly, the top ten make up 23% of the sample. The input for sequencing was PBMCs, taken on the day of the yellow fever booster vaccination. These receptors were taken from a man younger than 35 who received the YFV17D yellow fever vaccine.

This clonotype was observed at least ten times. The chain uses TRBV20-1 and TRBJ2-5; 14 bases are shared with TRBD2. Germline V gene data show CDR1 as DFQATT and CDR2 as SNEGSKA (reference sequence). This CDR3 spans 17 amino acids. V lost 6 bases to trimming and J lost 2 bases; unmatched junction nucleotides: 11. DNA of the CDR3: TGCAGTGCCACGAGACTAGCGGGGGGGCCAAAGCAAGAGACCCAGTACTTC. Its translation: CSATRLAGGPKQETQYF.

The chain employs TRBV20-1 and TRBJ1-1; tentatively, D is TRBD1 (5 bases). V lost 7 bases, J lost 3 bases, and 18 bases lay in between. The germline gives CDR1 DFQATT, CDR2 SNEGSKA (reference sequence). The CDR3 runs 14 residues. CDR3 DNA: TGCAGTGGACGAGGGACTTACTATGACACTGAAGCTTTCTTT. Translation gives CSGRGTYYDTEAFF.

The chain couples TRBV5-1 to TRBJ2-2, with a weak D call TRBD1 (6 bases). CDR1 and CDR2 from the germline V gene are SGHRS and YFSETQ. Trimming pared 5 bases from V and 0 bases from J, leaving 14 bases between. The CDR3 has 16 amino acids. Here the CDR3 DNA reads TGCGCCAGCAGTTTACCGGGACATTCGAACACCGGGGAGCTGTTTTTT. Translated: CASSLPGHSNTGELFF.

Many counts were recorded for this clonotype. The genes are TRBV21-1 and TRBJ2-3; the tabulated D call, TRBD1, remains unverified against the DNA. TRBV21-1 is classified as a pseudogene. This CDR3 is built from 17 residues. DNA of the CDR3: TGTGCCAGCAGCAAAGTAACACGGCTGCCCCACACAGATACGCAGTATTTT. Its protein product is CASSKVTRLPHTDTQYF.

This clonotype has a handful of counts. Being one base from a much bigger clone, this may be a read error. This chain links TRBV14 with TRBJ2-1, with D perhaps matching TRBD2 (6 bases). The CDR3 sequence is 14 residues long. Germline V gene lookup returns CDR1 SGHDN and CDR2 FVKESK. Trimming shortened V by 6 bases and J by 9 bases, and 18 bases separated the two germline ends. The CDR3 loop is CASSSGVGYGEQFF. The CDR3 nucleotides read TGTGCCAGCAGTTCGGGAGTAGGGTACGGTGAGCAGTTCTTC.

At least ten counts were recorded for this clonotype. The chain couples TRBV12-3 or TRBV12-4 to TRBJ1-2, with no clear D. Deletions cut 3 bases from V and 7 bases from J, with 12 bases between. The CDR3 is made up of 13 amino acids. The CDR3 region is CASSFGGKGGYTF. The DNA for the CDR3 is TGTGCCAGCAGTTTCGGAGGAAAGGGTGGCTACACCTTC.

Many counts were recorded for this clonotype. The chain joins TRBV18 to TRBJ2-5; D remains ambiguous. This CDR3 comprises 13 residues. Germline values: CDR1 KGHSH, CDR2 LQKENI. The germline V and J ends were trimmed by 2 bases and 4 bases, with 8 bases remaining between them. This chain's CDR3 is CASSPGSRETQYF. Here the CDR3 DNA reads TGTGCCAGCTCACCAGGGTCGCGAGAGACCCAGTACTTC.

This clonotype appeared many times. This CDR3 is CSAVDGGAETQYF. In nucleotides, the CDR3 is TGCAGTGCTGTGGACGGGGGGGCCGAGACCCAGTACTTC. The rearrangement uses TRBV20-1 and TRBJ2-5; 8 nucleotides agree with TRBD2. V trimming: 5 bases; J trimming: 5 bases; junction bases outside the gene matches: 7. This CDR3 is built from 13 residues. Germline V CDR1 and CDR2: DFQATT, SNEGSKA (reference sequence).

This clonotype was counted at least ten times. The chain combines TRBV20-1 with TRBJ2-1; D call uncertain. The germline V gene encodes CDR1 DFQATT and CDR2 SNEGSKA (reference sequence). V shed 7 bases and J shed 3 bases, with 10 bases lying between them. This CDR3 has 12 residues. CDR3 sequence (DNA): TGCAGTGTCCCGAGCGTCTACAATGAGCAGTTCTTC. It specifies CSVPSVYNEQFF.